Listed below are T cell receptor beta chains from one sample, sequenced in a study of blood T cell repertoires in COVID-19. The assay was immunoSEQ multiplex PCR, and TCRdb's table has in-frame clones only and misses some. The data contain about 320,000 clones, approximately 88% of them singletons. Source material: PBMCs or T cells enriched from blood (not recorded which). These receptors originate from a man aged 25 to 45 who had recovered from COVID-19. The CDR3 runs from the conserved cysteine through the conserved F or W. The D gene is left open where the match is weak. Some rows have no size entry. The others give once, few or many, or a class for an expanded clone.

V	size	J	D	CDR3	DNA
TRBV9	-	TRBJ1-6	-	CASSAGNYNSPLHF	TGTGCCAGCAGCGCAGGGAACTATAATTCACCCCTCCACTTT
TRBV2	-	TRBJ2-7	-	CASTFSYEQYF	TGTGCCAGCACCTTCAGCTACGAGCAGTACTTC
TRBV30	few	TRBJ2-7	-	CAFDGGYEQYF	TGTGCCTTTGACGGGGGTTACGAGCAGTACTTC
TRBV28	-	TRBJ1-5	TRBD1	CASSPGQGRVNQPQHF	TGTGCCAGCAGTCCGGGACAGGGGAGGGTCAATCAGCCCCAGCATTTT
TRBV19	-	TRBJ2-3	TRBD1	CASTRTGRTDTQYF	TGTGCCAGTACCAGGACAGGACGCACAGATACGCAGTATTTT
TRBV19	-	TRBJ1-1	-	CASSIYMNTEAFF	TGTGCCAGTAGTATATATATGAACACTGAAGCTTTCTTT
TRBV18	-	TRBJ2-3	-	CASSPSSLSDTQYF	TGTGCCAGCTCACCATCGAGCCTAAGTGATACGCAGTATTTT
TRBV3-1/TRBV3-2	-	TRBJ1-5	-	CASSQDMGQPQHF	TGTGCCAGCAGCCAAGATATGGGCCAGCCCCAGCATTTT
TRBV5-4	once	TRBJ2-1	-	CASSRDSTGGEQFF	TGTGCCAGCAGCCGGGACAGTACCGGGGGTGAGCAGTTCTTC
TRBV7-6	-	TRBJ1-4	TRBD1	CASSSDRGKEKLFF	TGTGCCAGCAGCTCTGACAGGGGGAAGGAAAAACTGTTTTTT
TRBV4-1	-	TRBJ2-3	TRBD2	CASSQDGGGFSTDTQYF	TGCGCCAGCAGCCAAGATGGGGGGGGATTTAGCACAGATACGCAGTATTTT
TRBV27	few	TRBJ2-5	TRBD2	CASRVAGVETQYF	TGTGCCAGCAGGGTAGCGGGGGTAGAGACCCAGTACTTC
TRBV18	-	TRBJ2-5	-	CASSQQEETQYF	TGTGCCAGCTCACAACAGGAAGAGACCCAGTACTTC
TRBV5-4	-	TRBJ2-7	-	CASSTPTGSGLEQYF	TGTGCCAGCAGCACACCAACAGGGTCGGGCCTCGAGCAGTACTTC
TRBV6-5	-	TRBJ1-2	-	CASTVRRGVHGYTF	TGTGCCAGCACCGTAAGGCGGGGGGTCCATGGCTACACCTTC
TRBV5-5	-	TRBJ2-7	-	CASSAGVSASYEQYF	TGTGCCAGCAGCGCAGGGGTTTCGGCCTCCTACGAGCAGTACTTC
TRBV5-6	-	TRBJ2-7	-	CASSPGAFTYEQYF	TGTGCCAGCAGCCCAGGGGCCTTCACCTACGAGCAGTACTTC
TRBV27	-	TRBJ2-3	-	CAASGRVGDTQYF	TGTGCCGCGTCGGGCAGGGTGGGAGATACGCAGTATTTT
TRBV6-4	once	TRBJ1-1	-	CASSEEQNAEAFF	TGTGCCAGCAGTGAAGAACAGAACGCTGAAGCTTTCTTT
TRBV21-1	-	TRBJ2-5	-	CASSNSQETQYF	TGTGCCAGCAGCAACTCCCAAGAGACCCAGTACTTC